The sequence of this T cell receptor (beta chain) was determined in a study of blood T cell repertoires in COVID-19. CDR1 and CDR2 from the germline V gene are SGHAT and FQNNGV. This CDR3 spans 16 amino acids. Trimming removed 1 base from V and 4 bases from J, with 13 bases in between. Some clones are missing from TCRdb's copy, which holds only in-frame ones; the method was immunoSEQ multiplex PCR. Of 500,000 to 600,000 clones listed, roughly 89% are singletons. In Seattle, patients joined the study during active infection and were tracked longitudinally. The sample was peripheral blood. This receptor was taken from a woman aged 50 to 60 with COVID-19, enrolled during active disease. The gene calls are TRBV11-2 and TRBJ2-2, with D possibly TRBD2 on 5 matching bases. As DNA, the CDR3 is TGTGCCAGCAGCTTAGCCGCGGGCATAACCACCGGGGAGCTGTTTTTT. This translates into CASSLAAGITTGELFF.